Presented here are 27 T cell receptor beta chains from one specimen sequenced in a study of blood T cell repertoires in COVID-19. Profiling relied on immunoSEQ multiplex PCR, and the TCRdb table lists in-frame clones only, not all of them. The sample has just under 250,000 clones; approximately 90% are singletons. What was sequenced was PBMCs or T cells enriched from blood (not recorded which). The receptors were sampled from a woman aged 25 to 39 who had recovered from COVID-19.

CDR3 amino acids: CASSPTSGRTGDTQYF. CDR3 DNA: TGCGCCAGCAGCCCGACTAGCGGGAGGACGGGGGATACGCAGTATTTT. The V gene is TRBV5-1, the J gene TRBJ2-3; 13 bases are shared with TRBD2. In germline, CDR1 is SGHRS, CDR2 YFSETQ. This CDR3 is 16 amino acids long. Trimming removed 4 bases from V and 6 bases from J; junction bases left unmatched: 8. Combining the CDR3 with reference TRBV5-1 and TRBJ2-3 gives the whole variable domain KAGVTQTPRYLIKTRGQQVTLSCSPISGHRSVSWYQQTPGQGLQFLFEYFSETQRNKGNFPGRFSGRQFSNSRSEMNVSTLELGDSALYLCASSPTSGRTGDTQYFGPGTRLTVL.

For the CDR3, the DNA is TGTGCCAGCTCATCAGGACAGTCGAACACTGAAGCTTTCTTT. Residues: CASSSGQSNTEAFF. The chain joins TRBV18 to TRBJ1-1, with a tentative D call TRBD1 (6 bases). V was cut by 5 bases and J by 1 base, with 11 bases left in between. Per germline, CDR1 KGHSH and CDR2 LQKENI. This CDR3 is 14 amino acids long.

The sample holds a few counts of this clone. The chain has TRBV18 and TRBJ1-2; 8 bases are shared with TRBD1. The CDR3 runs to 18 residues. Germline V gene data show CDR1 as KGHSH and CDR2 as LQKENI. The trim removed 3 bases at V and 4 bases at J, leaving 16 bases unmatched. CDR3 sequence (DNA): TGTGCCAGCTCACCCCCGCAGGGGGCCAACCTTCCCCTCTATGGCTACACCTTC. This codes for CASSPPQGANLPLYGYTF.

V is TRBV29-1 and J is TRBJ2-7; no firm D call. V lost 6 bases, J lost 3 bases, and 15 bases lay in between. The CDR3 runs to 13 residues. The germline gives CDR1 SQVTM, CDR2 ANQGSEA. The CDR3 reads CSVTATSSYEQYF. The DNA of the CDR3 is TGCAGCGTGACGGCAACGTCTAGCTACGAGCAGTACTTC.

This chain links TRBV15 with TRBJ2-3; 9 bases align to TRBD1. With V trimmed by 5 bases and J by 5 bases, 11 bases remained unmatched. The CDR3 contains 16 residues. Per the germline V gene, CDR1 is LNHNV and CDR2 is YYDKDF (reference sequence). CDR3 residues: CATSATPGQGGDTQYF. DNA for the CDR3: TGTGCCACCAGCGCCACTCCGGGACAGGGAGGAGATACGCAGTATTTT.

The genes are TRBV7-3 and TRBJ2-1; TRBD2 agrees at 7 bases. The length of the CDR3 is 16 residues. V gave up 5 bases and J gave up 7 bases; unmatched junction bases: 14. Germline lookup yields CDR1 SGHTA and CDR2 FQGTGA. As DNA, the CDR3 is TGTGCCAGCAGCCCACTCGGGGGGAAGGATCGAAATGAGCAGTTCTTC. Amino acid sequence: CASSPLGGKDRNEQFF.

CDR3 region: CASSPQPDRSKTQYF. CDR3 sequence (DNA): TGTGCCAGCAGCCCACAGCCCGACAGGTCCAAGACCCAGTACTTC. This chain joins TRBV28 and TRBJ2-5, with a possible D match to TRBD1 (6 bases). Germline lookup yields CDR1 MDHEN and CDR2 SYDVKM. Trimming took off 6 bases at V and 6 bases at J, with 20 bases between the two ends. There are 15 residues in the CDR3.

The chain combines TRBV4-1 with TRBJ1-2; a possible D gene is TRBD1 (6 bases). The CDR3 has 15 residues. V was cut by 0 bases and J by 4 bases, with 12 bases left in between. The germline V gene encodes CDR1 MGHRA and CDR2 YSYEKL. CDR3 sequence: CASSQESGTFYGYTF. DNA for the CDR3: TGCGCCAGCAGCCAAGAGTCTGGGACATTCTATGGCTACACCTTC.

The rearrangement links TRBV5-1 to TRBJ1-1; TRBD1 might be the D (6 bases). Germline CDR1 and CDR2: SGHRS and YFSETQ. Trimming left V 4 bases short and J 9 bases short, with 22 bases between. The CDR3 is 15 amino acids. CDR3 loop: CASSRAGGRREKAFF. CDR3 nucleotides: TGCGCCAGCAGCCGTGCCGGGGGGCGAAGAGAAAAAGCTTTCTTT.

This sequence joins TRBV19 and TRBJ2-7; 7 bases agree with TRBD2. Germline-derived CDR1 and CDR2 are LNHDA and SQIVND (reference sequence). The trim removed 6 bases at V and 0 bases at J, leaving 11 bases unmatched. The CDR3 consists of 16 residues. The CDR3 sequence: CASRASGRRSSYEQYF. CDR3 sequence (DNA): TGTGCCAGTAGGGCTAGCGGAAGAAGGAGCTCCTACGAGCAGTACTTC.

This clone was picked up one time. This rearrangement joins TRBV28 to TRBJ2-2; 13 bases match TRBD2. The J segment lost 7 bases and the V segment lost 5 bases, leaving 4 bases of the junction unmatched. Germline values: CDR1 MDHEN, CDR2 SYDVKM. There are 15 residues in the CDR3. The CDR3 bases are TGTGCCAGCAGTCGGACTAGCGGGGGTAGCGGGGAGCTGTTTTTT. This translates into CASSRTSGGSGELFF.

The chain couples TRBV7-3 to TRBJ1-1, with D uncertain. With 0 bases removed from V and 1 base from J, the gap between germline ends came to 9 bases. This CDR3 spans 15 amino acids. Per the germline V gene, CDR1 is SGHTA and CDR2 is FQGTGA. The CDR3 coding sequence is TGTGCCAGCAGCTTAACGGCAGAAAGGAACACTGAAGCTTTCTTT. Protein sequence: CASSLTAERNTEAFF.

V usage is TRBV6-4 and J usage is TRBJ2-1; 8 positions match TRBD2. Trimming took 0 bases from V and 15 from J; bases not matched to a gene: 7. The CDR3 has 13 residues. From germline, CDR1 is MRHNA and CDR2 SNTAGT. The CDR3 DNA reads TGTGCCAGCAGTGACTCGGACAGCGGGAGTAGGTTCTTC. This sequence encodes CASSDSDSGSRFF.

The chain has TRBV16 and TRBJ1-2; the match to TRBD1 covers 8 bases. Trimming took 0 bases from V and 4 from J; bases not matched to a gene: 4. From germline, CDR1 is KGHSY and CDR2 FQNENV. CDR3 length: 15 amino acids. CDR3 bases: TGTGCCAGCAGCCAATCGGCTACAGGGGGCTATGGCTACACCTTC. The encoded protein is CASSQSATGGYGYTF. The whole variable domain, remainder taken from reference TRBV16 and TRBJ1-2, is GEEVAQTPKHLVRGEGQKAKLYCAPIKGHSYVFWYQQVLKNEFKFLISFQNENVFDETGMPKERFSAKCLPNSPCSLEIQATKLEDSAVYFCASSQSATGGYGYTFGSGTRLTVV.

V usage is TRBV15 and J usage is TRBJ2-7; D possibly corresponds to TRBD2 (5 bases). Trimming left V 3 bases short and J 1 base short, with 10 bases between. This CDR3 is 14 amino acids long. Germline V gene data show CDR1 as LNHNV and CDR2 as YYDKDF (reference sequence). The CDR3 sequence: CATSSTDFSYEQYF. The CDR3 coding sequence is TGTGCCACCAGCAGTACGGACTTTTCCTACGAGCAGTACTTC.

The chain uses TRBV11-2 and TRBJ2-1; 13 bases match TRBD2. V shed 5 bases, J shed 7 bases, and the junction held 5 bases outside the gene matches. The CDR3 extends over 15 amino acids. The V gene's germline CDR1 is SGHAT and CDR2 FQNNGV. The CDR3 is CASSPGLAGTNEQFF. In DNA form, the CDR3 reads TGTGCCAGCAGCCCGGGACTAGCGGGAACTAATGAGCAGTTCTTC.

The J gene is TRBJ2-7, the V gene TRBV4-1; D might be TRBD1 (5 bases). This CDR3 spans 15 amino acids. The germline V gene has CDR1 MGHRA and CDR2 YSYEKL. Trimming took off 4 bases at V and 0 bases at J, with 13 bases between the two ends. CDR3 region: CASSPSPDSSYEQYF. CDR3 bases: TGCGCCAGCAGCCCATCTCCTGACAGCTCCTACGAGCAGTACTTC.

The chain carries TRBV28 and TRBJ1-4; 9 positions match TRBD1. V lost 6 bases to trimming and J lost 7 bases; unmatched junction nucleotides: 6. The CDR3 covers 14 residues. Germline V gene data show CDR1 as MDHEN and CDR2 as SYDVKM. In nucleotides, the CDR3 is TGTGCCAGCAGCCGGGGACAGGGTGGTGAAAAACTGTTTTTT. Translation gives CASSRGQGGEKLFF.

The V and J genes are TRBV28 and TRBJ1-2; 10 positions agree with TRBD1. Germline V CDR1 and CDR2: MDHEN, SYDVKM. V was pared by 4 bases and J by 2 bases, with 10 bases of the junction left unmatched. The CDR3 has 17 amino acids. The CDR3, as DNA: TGTGCCAGCAGTTCCCGGGACAGGGGCCTCCCCAACTATGGCTACACCTTC. It encodes CASSSRDRGLPNYGYTF.

The count of this clone is one. The CDR3 reads CASSQGRDTEAFF. In DNA form, the CDR3 reads TGTGCCAGCAGCCAGGGCAGGGACACTGAAGCTTTCTTT. The genes are TRBV14 and TRBJ1-1, with a tentative D call TRBD1 (5 bases). Germline CDR1 reads SGHDN; CDR2 reads FVKESK. The CDR3 has 13 residues. V lost 3 bases and J 3 bases, leaving 8 bases between the germline ends.

This chain links TRBV5-5 with TRBJ2-2; D is possibly TRBD1 (7 bases). Germline V gene sequence: CDR1 SGHKS, CDR2 YYEKEE (reference sequence). The length of the CDR3 is 16 residues. V lost 2 bases and J 2 bases, leaving 13 bases between the germline ends. DNA of the CDR3: TGTGCCAGCAGCTTCGAAGGAGGGGGCAACACCGGGGAGCTGTTTTTT. This codes for CASSFEGGGNTGELFF.

This sequence joins TRBV4-2 and TRBJ2-1; TRBD2 agrees at 7 bases. Germline loops: CDR1 LGHNA, CDR2 YNFKEQ. The J segment lost 1 base and the V segment lost 6 bases, leaving 6 bases of the junction unmatched. The CDR3 extends over 15 amino acids. CDR3 protein: CASSNDGRSYNEQFF. The CDR3 DNA follows: TGTGCCAGCAGTAATGACGGGAGGTCCTACAATGAGCAGTTCTTC.

The rearrangement joins TRBV9 to TRBJ1-1; D might be TRBD1 (6 bases). CDR1 is SGDLS, CDR2 YYNGEE, per germline. This CDR3 contains 14 residues. V dropped 0 bases and J dropped 5 bases, with 11 bases sitting between them. The CDR3 nucleotides read TGTGCCAGCAGCGTAGCGGGGGGCGAGACTGAAGCTTTCTTT. Translating it yields CASSVAGGETEAFF.

This clone was seen only once. This chain joins TRBV4-3 and TRBJ2-2; tentative D call: TRBD2 (5 bases). Germline V gene lookup returns CDR1 LGHNA and CDR2 YSLEER. Trimming removed 1 base at V and 6 bases at J, with 15 bases between. This CDR3 comprises 16 residues. CDR3 in DNA: TGCGCCAGCAGCCAAGGTCCTCGGGGAGTCCCCGGGGAGCTGTTTTTT. As protein: CASSQGPRGVPGELFF.

The chain recombines TRBV3-1 (or the pseudogene TRBV3-2) with TRBJ1-1, with D possibly matching TRBD1 (6 bases). The V and J ends lost 3 bases and 10 bases respectively, with 15 bases between them. The CDR3 is 13 amino acids. Germline CDR1 is LGHDT and CDR2 is YNNKEL (reference sequence). The CDR3 sequence: CASSHVAQGLAFF. The CDR3 DNA reads as TGTGCCAGCAGCCATGTCGCGCAGGGGTTAGCTTTCTTT.

This chain uses TRBV11-2 with TRBJ2-5, with no clear D. From germline, CDR1 is SGHAT and CDR2 FQNNGV. The CDR3 runs to 12 residues. V lost 0 bases, J lost 7 bases, and 6 bases lay in between. CDR3 in amino acids: CASSLDPRTQYF. Written as DNA, the CDR3 is TGTGCCAGCAGCTTAGATCCCAGGACCCAGTACTTC.

The CDR3 here is CASSPTVYEQYF. In DNA form, the CDR3 reads TGTGCCAGCAGCCCCACTGTCTACGAGCAGTACTTC. This rearrangement joins TRBV7-8 to TRBJ2-7; D remains unclear. Deletions cut 5 bases from V and 3 bases from J, with 8 bases between. Per germline, CDR1 SGHVS and CDR2 FQNEAQ. The CDR3 has 12 amino acids.